This entry lists 9 T cell receptor beta chains sequenced from one sample in a study of blood T cell repertoires in COVID-19. Method: immunoSEQ multiplex PCR; TCRdb's copy keeps in-frame clones and lacks some. The table includes around 82,000 clones, 85% detected once. The sequenced sample was peripheral blood. The receptor source for this set is a middle-aged man with COVID-19, enrolled during active disease.

This chain connects TRBV6-2 or TRBV6-3 to TRBJ1-5, with a weak D call TRBD1 (5 bases). V was clipped by 0 bases and J by 12 bases, with 15 bases between them. The CDR3 consists of 14 residues. CDR1 and CDR2 from the germline V gene are MNHEY and SVGEGT. The CDR3 DNA reads TGTGCCAGCAGTTACTCGGGGGGTCTCCTCGGCCAGCATTTT. This encodes CASSYSGGLLGQHF.

The chain couples TRBV30 to TRBJ2-1, with 11 bases identical to TRBD2. With V trimmed by 8 bases and J by 8 bases, 11 bases remained unmatched. The CDR3 runs 14 residues. Germline V CDR1 and CDR2: GTSNPN, SVGIG (reference sequence). The CDR3 protein is CAEGVAGGPDEQFF. CDR3 sequence (DNA): TGTGCCGAGGGGGTAGCGGGAGGGCCTGATGAGCAGTTCTTC.

The chain has TRBV6-5 and TRBJ1-1; 9 bases are shared with TRBD1. CDR3 length: 14 residues. The junction had 6 bases not matched to a gene; V was cut back by 7 bases and J by 3 bases. Germline V gene data show CDR1 as MNHEY and CDR2 as SVGAGI. CDR3 coding DNA: TGTGCCAGCACAACAGGGGGCGATTACACTGAAGCTTTCTTT. Translated: CASTTGGDYTEAFF.

The rearrangement links TRBV10-2 to TRBJ2-1; tentatively, D is TRBD2 (5 bases). CDR3 length: 12 amino acids. From germline, CDR1 is WSHSY and CDR2 SAAADI. The ends were cut back, 6 bases at V and 6 bases at J, with 9 bases in the middle. DNA of the CDR3: TGCGCCAGCAGCTCTGAGGGCAATGAGCAGTTCTTC. Protein: CASSSEGNEQFF.

The chain recombines TRBV19 with TRBJ2-5, with D possibly TRBD1 on 6 matching bases. The CDR3 covers 17 residues. CDR1 LNHDA and CDR2 SQIVND come from the germline V gene (reference sequence). Trimming left V 6 bases short and J 4 bases short, with 24 bases between. In DNA, the CDR3 is TGTGCCAGTAGCTTAAAAGACCGGGACACGCCGCGAGAGACCCAGTACTTC. Amino acid sequence: CASSLKDRDTPRETQYF.

The chain joins TRBV12-3 or TRBV12-4 to TRBJ2-7; D is unresolved. CDR3 length: 13 residues. V was pared by 3 bases and J by 3 bases, with 9 bases between. In DNA, the CDR3 is TGTGCCAGCAGTTTGAGTGAGGACTACGAGCAGTACTTC. Its protein is CASSLSEDYEQYF.

The rearrangement links TRBV12-3 or TRBV12-4 to TRBJ1-5, with no clear D. This CDR3 is built from 12 residues. V was clipped by 6 bases and J by 5 bases, with 8 bases between them. The CDR3 protein is CASRKGDQPQHF. CDR3 nucleotide sequence: TGTGCCAGCAGAAAGGGAGATCAGCCCCAGCATTTT.

The rearrangement uses TRBV4-2 and TRBJ1-6; D is perhaps TRBD1 (6 bases). Germline values: CDR1 LGHNA, CDR2 YNFKEQ. The CDR3 spans 16 residues. The V and J ends lost 0 bases and 7 bases respectively, with 13 bases between them. CDR3 region: CASSQDQQGRNSPLHF. The CDR3 nucleotides are TGTGCCAGCAGCCAAGATCAACAGGGCCGAAATTCACCCCTCCACTTT.

The V and J genes are TRBV28 and TRBJ2-7, with 11 bases matching TRBD1. The germline CDR1 and CDR2 sequences are MDHEN and SYDVKM. The V gene end was trimmed by 8 bases and the J gene end by 4 bases; junction bases not matched to a gene: 10. CDR3 length equals 15 residues. Here the CDR3 reads CASVGAGTGGYEQYF. CDR3 bases: TGTGCCAGCGTTGGAGCCGGGACAGGGGGTTACGAGCAGTACTTC.